A selection of T cell receptor beta chains follows, all from one sample in a study of T cell repertoires in cytomegalovirus infection. Using its own MiXCR run on the reads, TCRdb lists one record per CDR3 protein. The sample includes approximately 990,000 distinct CDR3 sequences, about a third seen only once; the top ten take 13%. These receptors are not linked to any known antigen. The material was cultured CD8+ T cells from PBMCs, obtained from culture after CMV antigen stimulation. These receptors were taken from a human donor in good health (CMV status not recorded). Some clones in this sample may be carry-over from other donors' samples. Each CDR3 is given without its conserved first and last residue. The order of the fields is CDR3 length, J gene, V gene, clone size, CDR3 protein. For some rows the clone size is stated as once, few or many, or as a class when expanded; others skip it.

13,TRBJ1-1,TRBV27,few,ASSLSRGIGTEAF
12,TRBJ1-2,TRBV7-6,few,ASSLQGYYYGYT
11,TRBJ2-5,TRBV12-3/TRBV12-4,-,ASSFGQGGTQY
12,TRBJ2-4,TRBV6-1,-,ASSPLGAKNIQY
11,TRBJ2-7,TRBV7-9,few,ASTLRGKDEQY
9,TRBJ2-5,TRBV27,-,ATYFGETQY
10,TRBJ2-7,TRBV6-5,-,ASSYDPYEQY
13,TRBJ2-2,TRBV7-6,few,ASSLWTGEGGELF
13,TRBJ2-1,TRBV7-9,-,ASSARDHYLGEQF
11,TRBJ2-5,TRBV28,-,ASAEVGSETQY
12,TRBJ2-2,TRBV12-3/TRBV12-4,-,ASGTGAFTGELF
11,TRBJ2-1,TRBV7-6,-,ATSDLLRNEQF
10,TRBJ1-1,TRBV20-1,-,SAPELSTEAF
13,TRBJ1-4,TRBV6-5,few,ATKRRDSTNEKLF
14,TRBJ1-5,TRBV4-1,-,ASSHPEGQGNQPQH
13,TRBJ2-5,TRBV6-5,-,ASSYSSPDLGAQY
13,TRBJ2-1,TRBV9,-,ASSIGTGYYNEQF
12,TRBJ2-3,TRBV2,-,ASTEDPSPDTQY
12,TRBJ1-6,TRBV19,many,ASSPQGRNSPLH
12,TRBJ1-6,TRBV6-4,-,ASSEAEPNSPLH
13,TRBJ1-2,TRBV7-8,many,ASTAGQGPNYGYT
12,TRBJ2-1,TRBV7-9,many,ASSSRQVTNEQF
15,TRBJ2-1,TRBV7-6,-,ASSLGTGDYSYNEQF
13,TRBJ1-2,TRBV12-3/TRBV12-4,-,ASTPIQDRVYGYT
13,TRBJ1-1,TRBV7-9,many,ASSQGQGAGTEAF
15,TRBJ2-2,TRBV5-5,-,ASRNSGPPANTGELF
13,TRBJ2-2,TRBV20-1,-,SARVYKTNTGELF
11,TRBJ2-3,TRBV4-2,few,ASLDQRADTQY
14,TRBJ1-1,TRBV6-6,-,ASREVTDLMNTEAF